Listed below are T cell receptor beta chains from one sample, sequenced in a study of T cell responses to AZD1222 COVID-19 vaccine. Data came from immunoSEQ multiplex PCR; TCRdb stores just in-frame clones and leaves some out. This table has roughly 97,000 clones, about 89% appearing once. Sequencing was performed on peripheral blood, taken on day 0 of AZD1222 vaccination. These receptor sequences come from an adult in good health. The CDR3 runs from the conserved cysteine through the conserved F or W. Fields, in order: D gene, clone size, V gene, J gene, CDR3 protein, CDR3 DNA. The D gene is left open where the match is weak. Rows give clone size only sometimes, using once, few, many, or a class for an expanded clone.

d_gene: TRBD1
abundance: -
v_gene: TRBV28
j_gene: TRBJ2-7
CDR3aa: CASSGDRDRGPYEQYF
CDR3nt: TGTGCCAGCAGTGGAGACCGGGACAGGGGGCCATACGAGCAGTACTTC

d_gene: -
abundance: -
v_gene: TRBV9
j_gene: TRBJ2-3
CDR3aa: CASSVAWTLGTDTQYF
CDR3nt: TGTGCCAGCAGCGTAGCTTGGACATTGGGTACAGATACGCAGTATTTT

d_gene: -
abundance: -
v_gene: TRBV11-1
j_gene: TRBJ2-7
CDR3aa: CASSFRRGPYEQYF
CDR3nt: TGTGCCAGCAGCTTTCGCAGGGGACCATACGAGCAGTACTTC

d_gene: TRBD2
abundance: -
v_gene: TRBV4-3
j_gene: TRBJ2-2
CDR3aa: CASSQGTSGTGELFF
CDR3nt: TGCGCCAGCAGCCAGGGGACTAGCGGGACCGGGGAGCTGTTTTTT

d_gene: TRBD2
abundance: -
v_gene: TRBV18
j_gene: TRBJ2-7
CDR3aa: CASSPEGGRVSYEQYF
CDR3nt: TGTGCCAGCTCACCCGAGGGCGGGAGGGTCTCCTACGAGCAGTACTTC

d_gene: TRBD1
abundance: -
v_gene: TRBV27
j_gene: TRBJ1-1
CDR3aa: CASSPREGAAAFF
CDR3nt: TGTGCCAGCAGTCCCCGGGAGGGGGCAGCCGCTTTCTTT

d_gene: -
abundance: -
v_gene: TRBV5-4
j_gene: TRBJ1-2
CDR3aa: CASSFGGLNYGYTF
CDR3nt: TGTGCCAGCAGCTTTGGGGGGCTTAACTATGGCTACACCTTC

d_gene: TRBD1
abundance: -
v_gene: TRBV7-2
j_gene: TRBJ1-6
CDR3aa: CASSPRQGFDSPLHF
CDR3nt: TGTGCCAGCAGCCCCCGACAGGGTTTCGACTCACCCCTCCACTTT

d_gene: TRBD2
abundance: -
v_gene: TRBV9
j_gene: TRBJ2-5
CDR3aa: CASSRGGQETQYF
CDR3nt: TGTGCCAGCAGCCGGGGGGGCCAAGAGACCCAGTACTTC

d_gene: TRBD2
abundance: -
v_gene: TRBV7-2
j_gene: TRBJ2-7
CDR3aa: CASSLGGAGGDEQYF
CDR3nt: TGTGCCAGCAGCCTGGGGGGAGCGGGAGGGGACGAGCAGTACTTC

d_gene: -
abundance: once
v_gene: TRBV29-1
j_gene: TRBJ2-4
CDR3aa: CSVMWGRWVAKNIQYF
CDR3nt: TGCAGCGTTATGTGGGGCAGGTGGGTAGCCAAAAACATTCAGTACTTC

d_gene: -
abundance: -
v_gene: TRBV2
j_gene: TRBJ1-4
CDR3aa: CASSESRNNEKLFF
CDR3nt: TGTGCCAGCAGTGAGTCGCGGAATAATGAAAAACTGTTTTTT

d_gene: -
abundance: -
v_gene: TRBV6-2/TRBV6-3
j_gene: TRBJ1-1
CDR3aa: CASSYSRATEAFF
CDR3nt: TGTGCCAGCAGTTACTCGAGGGCCACTGAAGCTTTCTTT

d_gene: -
abundance: -
v_gene: TRBV6-5
j_gene: TRBJ2-5
CDR3aa: CASSRDQETQYF
CDR3nt: TGTGCCAGCAGCCGGGATCAAGAGACCCAGTACTTC

d_gene: -
abundance: -
v_gene: TRBV7-9
j_gene: TRBJ1-6
CDR3aa: CASSLGGASSYNSPLHF
CDR3nt: TGTGCCAGCAGCTTAGGTGGAGCCAGCTCCTATAATTCACCCCTCCACTTT

d_gene: -
abundance: -
v_gene: TRBV14
j_gene: TRBJ2-1
CDR3aa: CASSQVAHYNEQFF
CDR3nt: TGTGCCAGCAGCCAAGTAGCACATTACAATGAGCAGTTCTTC

d_gene: -
abundance: -
v_gene: TRBV5-1
j_gene: TRBJ1-4
CDR3aa: CASSGGDPREKLFF
CDR3nt: TGCGCCAGCAGCGGCGGGGACCCCAGGGAAAAACTGTTTTTT

d_gene: TRBD1
abundance: -
v_gene: TRBV7-3
j_gene: TRBJ2-3
CDR3aa: CASSFGTGSNTQYF
CDR3nt: TGTGCCAGCAGCTTTGGGACAGGGTCGAATACGCAGTATTTT

d_gene: TRBD1
abundance: -
v_gene: TRBV3-1/TRBV3-2
j_gene: TRBJ2-4
CDR3aa: CASSPGTGGPKNIQYF
CDR3nt: TGTGCCAGCAGCCCTGGGACAGGGGGTCCCAAAAACATTCAGTACTTC

d_gene: TRBD2
abundance: -
v_gene: TRBV30
j_gene: TRBJ2-5
CDR3aa: CAWSVDGTSLTQYF
CDR3nt: TGTGCCTGGAGTGTAGACGGGACTAGCTTGACCCAGTACTTC

d_gene: -
abundance: -
v_gene: TRBV14
j_gene: TRBJ2-7
CDR3aa: CASSPGLGVHEQYF
CDR3nt: TGTGCCAGCAGCCCGGGACTGGGAGTACACGAGCAGTACTTC

d_gene: -
abundance: -
v_gene: TRBV15
j_gene: TRBJ1-4
CDR3aa: CATSVNRVKNEKLFF
CDR3nt: TGTGCCACCAGCGTTAACAGGGTAAAAAATGAAAAACTGTTTTTT

d_gene: TRBD1
abundance: once
v_gene: TRBV10-3
j_gene: TRBJ1-1
CDR3aa: CAISLGQANTEAFF
CDR3nt: TGTGCCATCAGCTTGGGACAGGCCAACACTGAAGCTTTCTTT

d_gene: TRBD2
abundance: -
v_gene: TRBV15
j_gene: TRBJ2-5
CDR3aa: CATSRDGRGTLQETQYF
CDR3nt: TGTGCCACCAGCAGAGATGGGCGGGGGACGCTACAAGAGACCCAGTACTTC

d_gene: TRBD1
abundance: -
v_gene: TRBV5-4
j_gene: TRBJ1-3
CDR3aa: CASSSGTGAGNTIYF
CDR3nt: TGTGCCAGCAGCTCGGGGACAGGGGCTGGAAACACCATATATTTT

d_gene: TRBD1
abundance: -
v_gene: TRBV2
j_gene: TRBJ1-5
CDR3aa: CASSGTGVLRMGQPQHF
CDR3nt: TGTGCCAGCAGCGGGACAGGGGTTCTAAGGATGGGCCAGCCCCAGCATTTT

d_gene: -
abundance: -
v_gene: TRBV28
j_gene: TRBJ2-7
CDR3aa: CASSSPGSNEQYF
CDR3nt: TGTGCCAGCAGCAGCCCAGGGAGCAACGAGCAGTACTTC

d_gene: TRBD1
abundance: -
v_gene: TRBV29-1
j_gene: TRBJ2-1
CDR3aa: CSVRDREAANEQFF
CDR3nt: TGCAGCGTTCGGGACAGGGAAGCCGCCAATGAGCAGTTCTTC

d_gene: -
abundance: -
v_gene: TRBV4-3
j_gene: TRBJ1-6
CDR3aa: CASSQGDAGWNSPLHF
CDR3nt: TGCGCCAGCAGCCAAGGGGACGCAGGGTGGAATTCACCCCTCCACTTT